The 5 T cell receptor beta chains below come from one sample, sequenced in a study of blood T cells in healthy people across ages. Then a second PCR, running roughly 7 to 11 cycles, was carried out with a sample-barcoded 5' primer and a J-beta primer mix. TCRdb processed the 5' RACE reads anew with MiXCR; each CDR3 protein has one entry. The sample lists about a million distinct CDR3 sequences, roughly 51% seen once, with about 21% in the top ten. Sequencing was carried out using blood. The receptors here all came from a woman aged 60 to 75 in good health.

The chain carries TRBV29-1 and TRBJ1-1; a possible D gene is TRBD1 (5 bases). V lost 6 bases to trimming and J lost 1 base, with 18 bases between them. The CDR3 covers 15 residues. Germline lookup yields CDR1 SQVTM and CDR2 ANQGSEA. The CDR3 here is CSVRDARVPNTEAFF. The CDR3, as DNA: TGCAGCGTCCGGGACGCCCGGGTCCCGAACACTGAAGCTTTCTTT.

The J gene is TRBJ2-5, the V gene TRBV5-1; D could derive from TRBD1 or TRBD2 (6 bases each). Trimming took 3 bases from V and 2 from J, leaving 20 bases between them. The CDR3 sequence is 17 residues long. CDR1 is SGHRS, CDR2 YFSETQ, per germline. The CDR3 protein is CASSSPGAGPKQETQYF. The CDR3, as DNA: TGCGCCAGCAGCTCCCCGGGGGCCGGTCCGAAACAAGAGACCCAGTACTTC. Combining the CDR3 with reference TRBV5-1 and TRBJ2-5 gives the whole variable domain KAGVTQTPRYLIKTRGQQVTLSCSPISGHRSVSWYQQTPGQGLQFLFEYFSETQRNKGNFPGRFSGRQFSNSRSEMNVSTLELGDSALYLCASSSPGAGPKQETQYFGPGTRLLVL.

This chain joins TRBV20-1 and TRBJ2-7; D gene uncertain. Per the germline V gene, CDR1 is DFQATT and CDR2 is SNEGSKA (reference sequence). Trimming shortened V by 8 bases and J by 3 bases, and 20 bases separated the two germline ends. This CDR3 contains 14 residues. CDR3 coding DNA: TGCAGTCCTTATCTACCATCCCTGGGCTACGAGCAGTACTTC. Translating gives CSPYLPSLGYEQYF.

The chain has TRBV5-5 and TRBJ2-7; TRBD2 matches at 10 bases. CDR3 length: 17 residues. The J segment lost 2 bases and the V segment lost 4 bases, leaving 12 bases of the junction unmatched. Germline CDR1 reads SGHKS; CDR2 reads YYEKEE (reference sequence). CDR3 residues: CASSGSVGLASTYEQYF. CDR3 sequence (DNA): TGTGCCAGCAGCGGATCAGTGGGACTAGCGAGCACCTACGAGCAGTACTTC. Full variable domain (remainder filled in from reference TRBV5-5 and TRBJ2-7): DAGVTQSPTHLIKTRGQQVTLRCSPISGHKSVSWYQQVLGQGPQFIFQYYEKEERGRGNFPDRFSARQFPNYSSELNVNALLLGDSALYLCASSGSVGLASTYEQYFGPGTRLTVT.

CDR3 region: CASSPPGHSSTDTQYF. CDR3 in DNA: TGTGCCAGCTCACCACCGGGACACTCGAGCACAGATACGCAGTATTTT. The chain carries TRBV18 and TRBJ2-3, with D perhaps TRBD1 (6 bases). Deletions cut 0 bases from V and 0 bases from J, with 10 bases between. The CDR3 has 16 residues. The V gene's germline CDR1 is KGHSH and CDR2 LQKENI.